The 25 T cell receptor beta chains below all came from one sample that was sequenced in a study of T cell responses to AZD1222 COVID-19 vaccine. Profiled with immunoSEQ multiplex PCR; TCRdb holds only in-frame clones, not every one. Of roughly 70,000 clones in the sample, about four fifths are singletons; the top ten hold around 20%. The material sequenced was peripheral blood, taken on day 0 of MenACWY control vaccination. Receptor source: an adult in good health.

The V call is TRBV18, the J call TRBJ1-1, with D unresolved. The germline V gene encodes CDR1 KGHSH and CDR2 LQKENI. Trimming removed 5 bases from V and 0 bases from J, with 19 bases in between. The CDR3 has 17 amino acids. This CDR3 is CASSTRGLNLMNTEAFF. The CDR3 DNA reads TGTGCCAGCTCAACCCGAGGGCTGAATTTAATGAACACTGAAGCTTTCTTT.

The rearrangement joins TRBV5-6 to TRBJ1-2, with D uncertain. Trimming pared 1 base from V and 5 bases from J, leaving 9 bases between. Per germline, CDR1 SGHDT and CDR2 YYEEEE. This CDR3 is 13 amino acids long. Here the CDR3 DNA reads TGTGCCAGCAGCTTGAACGGACTTTATGGCTACACCTTC. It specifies CASSLNGLYGYTF.

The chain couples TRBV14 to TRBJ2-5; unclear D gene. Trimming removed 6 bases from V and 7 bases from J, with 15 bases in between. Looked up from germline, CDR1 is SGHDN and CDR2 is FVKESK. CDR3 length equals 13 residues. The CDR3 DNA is TGTGCCAGCAGAGTTTCAGGCATCGGGACCCAGTACTTC. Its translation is CASRVSGIGTQYF.

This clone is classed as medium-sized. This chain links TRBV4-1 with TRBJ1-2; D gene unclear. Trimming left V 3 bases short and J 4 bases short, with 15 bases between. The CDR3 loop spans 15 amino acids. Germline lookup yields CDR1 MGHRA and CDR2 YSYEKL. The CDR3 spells CASSQSADGLYGYTF. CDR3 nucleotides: TGCGCCAGCAGCCAGTCCGCTGACGGTCTCTATGGCTACACCTTC.

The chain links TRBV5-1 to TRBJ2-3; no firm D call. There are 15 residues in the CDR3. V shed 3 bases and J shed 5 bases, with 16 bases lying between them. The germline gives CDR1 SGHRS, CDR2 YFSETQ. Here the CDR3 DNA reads TGCGCCAGCAGCTCTTTGGTGGTTCGGATAGATACGCAGTATTTT. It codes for CASSSLVVRIDTQYF.

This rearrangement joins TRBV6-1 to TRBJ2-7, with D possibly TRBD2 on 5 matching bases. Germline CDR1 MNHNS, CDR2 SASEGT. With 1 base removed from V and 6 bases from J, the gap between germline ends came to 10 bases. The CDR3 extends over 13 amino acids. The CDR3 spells CASSEEGLREQYF. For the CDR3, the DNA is TGTGCCAGCAGTGAAGAAGGACTGCGCGAGCAGTACTTC.

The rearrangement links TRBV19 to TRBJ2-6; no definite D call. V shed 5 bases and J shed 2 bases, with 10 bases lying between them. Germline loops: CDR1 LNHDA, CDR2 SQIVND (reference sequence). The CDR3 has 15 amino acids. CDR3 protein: CASSAKHAGANVLTF. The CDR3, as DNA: TGTGCCAGTAGTGCCAAGCATGCTGGGGCCAACGTCCTGACTTTC.

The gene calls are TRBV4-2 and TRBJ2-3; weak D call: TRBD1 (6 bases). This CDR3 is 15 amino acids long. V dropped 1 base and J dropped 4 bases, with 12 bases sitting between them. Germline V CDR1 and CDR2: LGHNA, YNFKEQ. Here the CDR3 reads CASSQGQGLADTQYF. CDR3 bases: TGTGCCAGCAGCCAAGGTCAGGGGTTGGCAGATACGCAGTATTTT.

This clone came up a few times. CDR3 amino acids: CSVEGNTEAFF. The CDR3 DNA follows: TGCAGCGTTGAAGGGAATACTGAAGCTTTCTTT. The V call is TRBV29-1, the J call TRBJ1-1; D not certain. CDR1 is SQVTM, CDR2 ANQGSEA, per germline. Trimming shortened V by 1 base and J by 5 bases, and 5 bases separated the two germline ends. This CDR3 is 11 amino acids long.

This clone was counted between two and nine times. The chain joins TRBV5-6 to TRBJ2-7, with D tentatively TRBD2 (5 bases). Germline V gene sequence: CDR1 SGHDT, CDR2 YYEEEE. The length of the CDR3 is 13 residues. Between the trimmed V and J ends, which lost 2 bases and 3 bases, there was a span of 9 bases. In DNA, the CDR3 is TGTGCCAGCAGCTTTGCCGGGGACTACGAGCAGTACTTC. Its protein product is CASSFAGDYEQYF.

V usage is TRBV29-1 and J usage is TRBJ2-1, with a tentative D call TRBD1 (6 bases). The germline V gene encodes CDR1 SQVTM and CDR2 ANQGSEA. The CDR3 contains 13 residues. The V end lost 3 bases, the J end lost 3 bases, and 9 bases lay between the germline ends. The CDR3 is CSVDETGYNEQFF. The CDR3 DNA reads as TGCAGCGTTGATGAGACAGGCTACAATGAGCAGTTCTTC.

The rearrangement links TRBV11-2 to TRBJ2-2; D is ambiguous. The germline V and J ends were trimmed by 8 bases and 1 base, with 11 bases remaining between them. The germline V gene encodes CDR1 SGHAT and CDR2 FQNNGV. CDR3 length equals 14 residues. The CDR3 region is CASGKVKNTGELFF. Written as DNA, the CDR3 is TGTGCCAGCGGCAAGGTTAAGAACACCGGGGAGCTGTTTTTT.

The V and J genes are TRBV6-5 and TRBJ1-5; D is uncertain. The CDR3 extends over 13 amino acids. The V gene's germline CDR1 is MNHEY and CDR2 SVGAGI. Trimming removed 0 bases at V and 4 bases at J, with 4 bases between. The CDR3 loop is CASSYSSNQPQHF. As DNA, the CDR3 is TGTGCCAGCAGTTACTCATCGAATCAGCCCCAGCATTTT.

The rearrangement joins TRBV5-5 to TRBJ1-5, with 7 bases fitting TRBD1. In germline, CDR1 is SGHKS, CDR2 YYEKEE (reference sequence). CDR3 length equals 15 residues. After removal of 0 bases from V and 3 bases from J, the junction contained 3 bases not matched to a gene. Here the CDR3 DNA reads TGTGCCAGCAGCTTGGAGGGGGCTACCAATCAGCCCCAGCATTTT. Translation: CASSLEGATNQPQHF.

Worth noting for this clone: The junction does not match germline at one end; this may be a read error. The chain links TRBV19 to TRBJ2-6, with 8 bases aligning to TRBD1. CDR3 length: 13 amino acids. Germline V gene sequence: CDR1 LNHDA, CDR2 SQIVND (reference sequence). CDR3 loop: CASSKTGDNVLTF. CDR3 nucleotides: TGTGCCAGTAGTAAGACAGGGGACAACGTCCTGACTTTC.

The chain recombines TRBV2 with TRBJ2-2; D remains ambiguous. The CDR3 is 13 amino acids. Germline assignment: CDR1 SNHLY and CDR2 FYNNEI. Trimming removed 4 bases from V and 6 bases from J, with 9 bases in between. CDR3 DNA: TGTGCCAGCAGTGTTACCCGGTCCGGGGAGCTGTTTTTT. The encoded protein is CASSVTRSGELFF. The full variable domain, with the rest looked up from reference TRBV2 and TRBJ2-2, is EPEVTQTPSHQVTQMGQEVILRCVPISNHLYFYWYRQILGQKVEFLVSFYNNEISEKSEIFDDQFSVERPDGSNFTLKIRSTKLEDSAMYFCASSVTRSGELFFGEGSRLTVL.

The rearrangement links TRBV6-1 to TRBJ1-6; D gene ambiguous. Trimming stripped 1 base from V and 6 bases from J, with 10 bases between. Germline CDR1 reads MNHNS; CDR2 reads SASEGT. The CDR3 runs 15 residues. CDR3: CASSEGREGNSPLHF. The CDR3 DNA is TGTGCCAGCAGTGAAGGGCGGGAGGGTAATTCACCCCTCCACTTT.

CDR3 sequence reads: CSVGTGDEQYF. In DNA, the CDR3 is TGCAGCGTCGGGACAGGGGACGAGCAGTACTTC. The rearrangement uses TRBV29-1 and TRBJ2-7; 10 nucleotides align to TRBD1. V was pared by 6 bases and J by 5 bases, with 1 base of the junction left unmatched. Per the germline V gene, CDR1 is SQVTM and CDR2 is ANQGSEA. The CDR3 runs to 11 residues.

The CDR3 sequence: CASKLAVFHNEQFF. The DNA of the CDR3 is TGTGCCAGCAAACTAGCGGTTTTTCACAATGAGCAGTTCTTC. The chain links TRBV27 to TRBJ2-1; TRBD2 matches at 8 bases. Trimming took 7 bases from V and 5 from J; bases not matched to a gene: 7. The germline V gene has CDR1 MNHEY and CDR2 SMNVEV (reference sequence). This CDR3 has 14 residues.

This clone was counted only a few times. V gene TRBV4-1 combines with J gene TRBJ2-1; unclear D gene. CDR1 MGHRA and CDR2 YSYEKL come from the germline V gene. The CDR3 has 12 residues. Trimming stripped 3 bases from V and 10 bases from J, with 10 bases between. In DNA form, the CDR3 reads TGCGCCAGCAGCCAGCCCCCTTACGAGCAGTTCTTC. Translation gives CASSQPPYEQFF.

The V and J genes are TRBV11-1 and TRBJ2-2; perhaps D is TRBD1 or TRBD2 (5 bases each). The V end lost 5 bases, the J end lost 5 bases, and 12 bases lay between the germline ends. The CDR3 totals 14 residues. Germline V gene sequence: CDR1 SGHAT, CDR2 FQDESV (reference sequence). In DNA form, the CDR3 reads TGTGCCAGCAGCCTTCGGTGGGGGACCGGGGAGCTGTTTTTT. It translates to CASSLRWGTGELFF.

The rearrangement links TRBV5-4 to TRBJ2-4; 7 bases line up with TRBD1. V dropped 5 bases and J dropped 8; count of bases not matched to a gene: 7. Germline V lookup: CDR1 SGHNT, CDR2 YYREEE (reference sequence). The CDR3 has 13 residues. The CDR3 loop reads CASSRQGVDIQYF. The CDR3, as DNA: TGTGCCAGCAGTCGTCAGGGGGTTGACATTCAGTACTTC.

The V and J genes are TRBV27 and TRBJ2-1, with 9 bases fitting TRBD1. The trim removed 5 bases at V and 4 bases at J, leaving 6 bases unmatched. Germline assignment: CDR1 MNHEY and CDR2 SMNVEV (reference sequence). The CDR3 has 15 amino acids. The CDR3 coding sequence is TGTGCCAGCAGTGTACAGGGGGCGAAGTACAATGAGCAGTTCTTC. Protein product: CASSVQGAKYNEQFF.

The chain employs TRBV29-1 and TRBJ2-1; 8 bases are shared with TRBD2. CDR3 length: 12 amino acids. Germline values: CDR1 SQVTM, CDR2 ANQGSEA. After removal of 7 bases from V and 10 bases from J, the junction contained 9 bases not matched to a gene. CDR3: CSASTGTREQFF. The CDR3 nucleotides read TGCAGCGCTTCGACTGGGACTAGAGAGCAGTTCTTC.

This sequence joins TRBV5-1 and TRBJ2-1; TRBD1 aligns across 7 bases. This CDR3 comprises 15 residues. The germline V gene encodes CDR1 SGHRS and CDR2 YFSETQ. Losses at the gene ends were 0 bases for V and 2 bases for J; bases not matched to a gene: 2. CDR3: CASSLGQGPYNEQFF. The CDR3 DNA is TGCGCCAGCAGCTTGGGACAGGGCCCCTACAATGAGCAGTTCTTC.